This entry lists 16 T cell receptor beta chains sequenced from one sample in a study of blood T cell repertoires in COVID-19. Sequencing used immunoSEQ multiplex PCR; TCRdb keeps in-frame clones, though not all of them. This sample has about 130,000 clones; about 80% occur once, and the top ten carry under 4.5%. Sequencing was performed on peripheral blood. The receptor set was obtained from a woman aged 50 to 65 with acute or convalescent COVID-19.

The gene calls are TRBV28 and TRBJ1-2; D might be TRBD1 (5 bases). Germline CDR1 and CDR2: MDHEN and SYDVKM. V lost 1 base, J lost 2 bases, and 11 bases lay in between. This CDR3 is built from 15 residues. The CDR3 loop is CASSLLGGGNYGYTF. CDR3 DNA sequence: TGTGCCAGCAGTTTATTGGGTGGGGGGAACTATGGCTACACCTTC.

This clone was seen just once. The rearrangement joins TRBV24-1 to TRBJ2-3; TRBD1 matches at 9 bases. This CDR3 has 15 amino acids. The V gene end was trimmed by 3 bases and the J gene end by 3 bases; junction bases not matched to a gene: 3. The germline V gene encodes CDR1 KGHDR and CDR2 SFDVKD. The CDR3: CATSDPGQGTDTQYF. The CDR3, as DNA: TGTGCCACCAGTGATCCGGGACAGGGAACAGATACGCAGTATTTT.

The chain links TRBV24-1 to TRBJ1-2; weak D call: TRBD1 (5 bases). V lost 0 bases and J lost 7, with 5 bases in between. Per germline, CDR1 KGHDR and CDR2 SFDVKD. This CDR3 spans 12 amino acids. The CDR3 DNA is TGTGCCACCAGTGATTTGACAGGTGGCTACACCTTC. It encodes CATSDLTGGYTF.

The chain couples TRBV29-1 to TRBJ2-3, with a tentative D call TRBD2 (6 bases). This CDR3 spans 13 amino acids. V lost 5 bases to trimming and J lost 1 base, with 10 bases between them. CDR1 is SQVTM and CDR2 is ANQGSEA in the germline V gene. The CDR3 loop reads CSVSGVGTDTQYF. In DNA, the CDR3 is TGCAGCGTTTCGGGGGTAGGCACAGATACGCAGTATTTT.

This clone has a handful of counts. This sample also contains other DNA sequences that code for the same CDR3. The CDR3 protein is CASSQDRGSGNTIYF. In DNA, the CDR3 is TGTGCCAGCAGCCAAGACAGGGGCTCCGGAAACACCATATATTTT. V gene TRBV3-1 (or the pseudogene TRBV3-2) combines with J gene TRBJ1-3; possibly TRBD1 for D (6 bases). Trimming removed 0 bases from V and 4 bases from J, with 10 bases in between. CDR1 and CDR2 from the germline V gene are LGHDT and YNNKEL (reference sequence). The CDR3 has 15 residues.

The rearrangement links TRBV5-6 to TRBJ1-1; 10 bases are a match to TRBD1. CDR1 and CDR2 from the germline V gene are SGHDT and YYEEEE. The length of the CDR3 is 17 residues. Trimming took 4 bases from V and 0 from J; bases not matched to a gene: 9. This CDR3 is CASSPRPGTGVNTEAFF. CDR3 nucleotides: TGTGCCAGCAGCCCCCGTCCCGGGACAGGGGTGAACACTGAAGCTTTCTTT.

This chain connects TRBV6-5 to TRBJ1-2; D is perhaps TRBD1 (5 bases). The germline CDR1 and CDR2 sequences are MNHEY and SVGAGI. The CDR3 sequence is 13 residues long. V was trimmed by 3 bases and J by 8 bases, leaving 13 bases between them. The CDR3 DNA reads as TGTGCCAGCAGTTATGCGGACATCTGGGGCTACACCTTC. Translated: CASSYADIWGYTF.

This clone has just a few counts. The CDR3 DNA reads as TGTGCCAGCTCACCAGACGACAGGGCTTCCTATGGCTACACCTTC. It translates to CASSPDDRASYGYTF. V and J are TRBV18 and TRBJ1-2; TRBD1 aligns across 7 bases. This CDR3 comprises 15 residues. V was clipped by 2 bases and J by 4 bases; unmatched bases: 7. Looked up from germline, CDR1 is KGHSH and CDR2 is LQKENI. Based on the CDR3 plus reference TRBV18 and TRBJ1-2, the full variable domain is NAGVMQNPRHLVRRRGQEARLRCSPMKGHSHVYWYRQLPEEGLKFMVYLQKENIIDESGMPKERFSAEFPKEGPSILRIQQVVRGDSAAYFCASSPDDRASYGYTFGSGTRLTVV.

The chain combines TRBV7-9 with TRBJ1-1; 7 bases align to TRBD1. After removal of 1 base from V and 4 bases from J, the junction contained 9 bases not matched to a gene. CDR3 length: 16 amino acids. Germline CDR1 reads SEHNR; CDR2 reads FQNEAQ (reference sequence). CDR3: CASSLGSETGLTEAFF. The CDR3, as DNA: TGTGCCAGCAGCTTAGGATCCGAGACAGGGCTCACTGAAGCTTTCTTT.

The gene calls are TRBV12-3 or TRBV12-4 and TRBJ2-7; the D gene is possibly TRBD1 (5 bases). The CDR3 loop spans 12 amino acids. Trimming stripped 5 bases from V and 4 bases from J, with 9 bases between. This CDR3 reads CASSIQAYEQYF. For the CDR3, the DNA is TGTGCCAGCAGTATACAGGCTTACGAGCAGTACTTC.

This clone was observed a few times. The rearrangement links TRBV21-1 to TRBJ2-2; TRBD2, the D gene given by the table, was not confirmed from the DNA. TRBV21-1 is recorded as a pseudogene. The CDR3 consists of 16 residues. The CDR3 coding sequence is TGTGCCAGCAGCCCTTCTTGGGGAGGGTACACCGGGGAGCTGTTTTTT. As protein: CASSPSWGGYTGELFF.

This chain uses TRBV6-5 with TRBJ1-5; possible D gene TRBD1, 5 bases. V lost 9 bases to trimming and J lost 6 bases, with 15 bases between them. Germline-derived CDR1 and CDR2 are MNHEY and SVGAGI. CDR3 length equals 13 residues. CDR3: CASQGSRVQPQHF. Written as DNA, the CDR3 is TGTGCCAGTCAGGGAAGCCGAGTTCAGCCCCAGCATTTT.

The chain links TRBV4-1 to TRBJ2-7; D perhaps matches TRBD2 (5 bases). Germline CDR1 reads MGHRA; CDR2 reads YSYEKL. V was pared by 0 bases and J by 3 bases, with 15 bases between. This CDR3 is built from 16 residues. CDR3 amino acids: CASSQDPGVGDYEQYF. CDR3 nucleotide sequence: TGCGCCAGCAGCCAAGACCCCGGGGTAGGAGACTACGAGCAGTACTTC.

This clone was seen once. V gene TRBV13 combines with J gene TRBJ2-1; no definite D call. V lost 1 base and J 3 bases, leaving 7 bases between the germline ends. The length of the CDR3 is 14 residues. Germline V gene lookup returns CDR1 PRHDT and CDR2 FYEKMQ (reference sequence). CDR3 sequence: CASSLAYVYNEQFF. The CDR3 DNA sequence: TGTGCCAGCAGCTTAGCCTACGTCTACAATGAGCAGTTCTTC.

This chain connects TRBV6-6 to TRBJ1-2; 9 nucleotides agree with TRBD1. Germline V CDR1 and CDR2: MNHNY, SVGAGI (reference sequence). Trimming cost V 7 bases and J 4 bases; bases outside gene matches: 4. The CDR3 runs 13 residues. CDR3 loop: CASNAGQGYGYTF. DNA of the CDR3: TGTGCCAGCAACGCGGGACAGGGCTATGGCTACACCTTC.

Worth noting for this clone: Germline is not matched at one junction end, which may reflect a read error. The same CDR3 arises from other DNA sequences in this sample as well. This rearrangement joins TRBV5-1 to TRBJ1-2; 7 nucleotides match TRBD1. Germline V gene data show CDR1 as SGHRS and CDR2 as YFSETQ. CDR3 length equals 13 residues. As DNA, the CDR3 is TGCGCCAGCAGTTTGGACAGGAGCTATGGCTACACCTTC. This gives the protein CASSLDRSYGYTF.